Only a few counts were recorded for the clone carrying this T cell receptor beta chain. The record originates from a study of blood T cells in healthy people across ages. A second PCR of roughly 6 to 12 cycles used a sample-barcoded 5' primer and a J-beta primer mix. TCRdb itself ran the 5' RACE reads through MiXCR, one entry per CDR3 protein. The sample lists fewer than 800,000 distinct CDR3 sequences, about 32% occurring once. Germline V lookup: CDR1 MDHEN, CDR2 SYDVKM. The CDR3 extends over 14 amino acids. Sequencing was carried out using blood. J is TRBJ2-1 and V is TRBV28; D remains unclear. The DNA matches TRBJ2-7 better at its end, which makes the J call doubtful. This clonotype originated in a woman of 80 years or more in good health. The CDR3 coding sequence is TGTGCCAGCAGTTCGGCCCGCTCCTACAATGAGCAGTACTTC. This translates into CASSSARSYNEQYF.